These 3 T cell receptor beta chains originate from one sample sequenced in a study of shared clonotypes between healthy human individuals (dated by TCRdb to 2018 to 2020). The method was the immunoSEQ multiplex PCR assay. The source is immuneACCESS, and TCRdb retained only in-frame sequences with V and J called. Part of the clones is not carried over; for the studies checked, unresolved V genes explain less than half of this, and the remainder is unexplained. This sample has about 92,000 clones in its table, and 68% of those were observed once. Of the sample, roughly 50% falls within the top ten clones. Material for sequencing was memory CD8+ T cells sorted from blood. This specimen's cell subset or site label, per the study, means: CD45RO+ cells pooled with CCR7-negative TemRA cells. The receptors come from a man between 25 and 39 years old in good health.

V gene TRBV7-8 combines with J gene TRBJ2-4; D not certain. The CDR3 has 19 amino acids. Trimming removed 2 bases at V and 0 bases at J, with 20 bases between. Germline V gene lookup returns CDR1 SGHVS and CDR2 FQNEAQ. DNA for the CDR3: TGTGCCAGCAGCTTAAGGAAAGGGCCAGACTCGCTAGCCAAAAACATTCAGTACTTC. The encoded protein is CASSLRKGPDSLAKNIQYF.

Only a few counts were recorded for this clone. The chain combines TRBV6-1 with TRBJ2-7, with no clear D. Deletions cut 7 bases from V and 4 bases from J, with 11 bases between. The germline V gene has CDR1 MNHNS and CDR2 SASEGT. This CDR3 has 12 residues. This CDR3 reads CASKGTGYEQYF. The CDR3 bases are TGTGCCAGCAAGGGAACTGGGTACGAGCAGTACTTC.

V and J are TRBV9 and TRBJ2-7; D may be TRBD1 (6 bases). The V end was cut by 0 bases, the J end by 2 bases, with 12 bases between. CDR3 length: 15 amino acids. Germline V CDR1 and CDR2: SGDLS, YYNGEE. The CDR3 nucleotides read TGTGCCAGCAGCGTAGAGCCCAGGGGAACCTACGAGCAGTACTTC. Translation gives CASSVEPRGTYEQYF.